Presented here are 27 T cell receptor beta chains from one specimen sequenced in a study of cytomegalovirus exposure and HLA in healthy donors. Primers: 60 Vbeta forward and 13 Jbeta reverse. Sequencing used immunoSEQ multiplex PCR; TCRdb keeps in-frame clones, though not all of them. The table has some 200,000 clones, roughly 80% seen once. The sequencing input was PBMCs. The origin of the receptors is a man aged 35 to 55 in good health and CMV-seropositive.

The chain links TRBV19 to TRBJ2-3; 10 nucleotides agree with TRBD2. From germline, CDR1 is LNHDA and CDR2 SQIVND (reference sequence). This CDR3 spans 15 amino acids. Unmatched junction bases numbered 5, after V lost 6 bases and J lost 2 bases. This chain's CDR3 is CASRLAGGFTDTQYF. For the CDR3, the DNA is TGTGCCAGTAGATTAGCGGGGGGCTTCACAGATACGCAGTATTTT.

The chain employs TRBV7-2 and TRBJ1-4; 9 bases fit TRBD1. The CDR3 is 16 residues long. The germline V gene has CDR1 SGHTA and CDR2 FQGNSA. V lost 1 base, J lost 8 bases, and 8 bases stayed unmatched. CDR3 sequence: CASSLGDRAWGEKLFF. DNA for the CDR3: TGTGCCAGCAGCTTAGGGGACAGGGCCTGGGGGGAAAAACTGTTTTTT.

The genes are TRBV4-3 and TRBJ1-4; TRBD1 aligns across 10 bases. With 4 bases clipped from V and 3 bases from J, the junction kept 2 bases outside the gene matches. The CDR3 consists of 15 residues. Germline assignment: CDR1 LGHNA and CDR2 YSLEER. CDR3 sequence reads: CASSPGQGANEKLFF. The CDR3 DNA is TGCGCCAGCAGCCCCGGACAGGGGGCTAATGAAAAACTGTTTTTT.

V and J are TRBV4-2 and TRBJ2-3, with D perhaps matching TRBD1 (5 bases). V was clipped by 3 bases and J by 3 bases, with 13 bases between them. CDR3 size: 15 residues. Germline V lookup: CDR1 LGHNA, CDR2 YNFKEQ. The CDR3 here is CASSQGTGDTDTQYF. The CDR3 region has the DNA TGTGCCAGCAGCCAGGGAACAGGTGATACAGATACGCAGTATTTT.

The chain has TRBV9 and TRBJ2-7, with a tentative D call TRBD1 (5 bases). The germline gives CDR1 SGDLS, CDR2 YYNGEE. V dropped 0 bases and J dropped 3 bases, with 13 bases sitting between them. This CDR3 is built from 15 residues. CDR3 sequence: CASSVDGPGNYEQYF. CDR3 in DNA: TGTGCCAGCAGCGTAGATGGTCCAGGGAACTACGAGCAGTACTTC.

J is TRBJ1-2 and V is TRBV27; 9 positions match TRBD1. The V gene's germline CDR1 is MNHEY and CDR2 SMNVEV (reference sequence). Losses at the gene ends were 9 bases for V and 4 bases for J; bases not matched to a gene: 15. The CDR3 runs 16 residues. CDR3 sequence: CASARDRATSGYGYTF. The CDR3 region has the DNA TGTGCCAGTGCCAGGGACAGGGCGACTTCGGGCTATGGCTACACCTTC.

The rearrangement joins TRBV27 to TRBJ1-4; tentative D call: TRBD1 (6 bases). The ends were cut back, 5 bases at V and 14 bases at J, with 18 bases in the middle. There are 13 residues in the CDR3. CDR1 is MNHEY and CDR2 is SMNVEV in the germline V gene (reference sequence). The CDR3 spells CASSLRQAGSLFF. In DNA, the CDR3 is TGTGCCAGCAGTCTAAGACAGGCTGGTAGTCTGTTTTTT.

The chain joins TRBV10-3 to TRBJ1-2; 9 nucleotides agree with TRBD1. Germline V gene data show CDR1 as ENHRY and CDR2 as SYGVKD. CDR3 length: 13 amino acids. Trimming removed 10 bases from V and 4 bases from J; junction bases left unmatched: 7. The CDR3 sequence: CATRTGESYGYTF. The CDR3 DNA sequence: TGTGCCACCCGGACAGGGGAGAGCTATGGCTACACCTTC.

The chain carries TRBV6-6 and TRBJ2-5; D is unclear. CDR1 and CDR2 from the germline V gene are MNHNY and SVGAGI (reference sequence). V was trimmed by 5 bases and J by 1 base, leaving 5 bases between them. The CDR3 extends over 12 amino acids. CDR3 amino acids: CASSTVQETQYF. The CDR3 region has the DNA TGTGCCAGCAGTACTGTCCAAGAGACCCAGTACTTC.

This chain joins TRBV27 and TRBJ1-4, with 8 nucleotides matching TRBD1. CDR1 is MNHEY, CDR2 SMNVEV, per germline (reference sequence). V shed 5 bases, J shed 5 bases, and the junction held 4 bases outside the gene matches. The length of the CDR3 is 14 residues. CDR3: CASSARTGNEKLFF. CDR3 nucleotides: TGTGCCAGCAGTGCCAGGACAGGGAATGAAAAACTGTTTTTT.

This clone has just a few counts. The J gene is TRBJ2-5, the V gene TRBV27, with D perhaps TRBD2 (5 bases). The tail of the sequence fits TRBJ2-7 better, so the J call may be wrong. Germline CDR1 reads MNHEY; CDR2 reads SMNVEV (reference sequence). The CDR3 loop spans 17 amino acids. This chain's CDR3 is CASSGHFLFGGNYEQYF. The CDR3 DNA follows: TGTGCCAGCAGCGGTCATTTTCTGTTCGGAGGTAACTACGAGCAGTACTTC.

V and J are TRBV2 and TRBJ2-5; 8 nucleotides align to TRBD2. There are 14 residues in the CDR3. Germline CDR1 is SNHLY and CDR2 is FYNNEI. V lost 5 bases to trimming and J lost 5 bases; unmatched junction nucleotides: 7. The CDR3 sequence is CASSPYGGAETQYF. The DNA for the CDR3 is TGTGCCAGCAGTCCCTACGGGGGGGCCGAGACCCAGTACTTC.

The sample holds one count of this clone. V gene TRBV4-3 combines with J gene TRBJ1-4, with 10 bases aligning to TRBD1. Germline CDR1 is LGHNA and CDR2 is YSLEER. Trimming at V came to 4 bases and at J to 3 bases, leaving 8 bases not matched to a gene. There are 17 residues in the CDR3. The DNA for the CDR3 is TGCGCCAGCAGCCGAGAGGGACAGGGGCGATCTAATGAAAAACTGTTTTTT. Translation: CASSREGQGRSNEKLFF.

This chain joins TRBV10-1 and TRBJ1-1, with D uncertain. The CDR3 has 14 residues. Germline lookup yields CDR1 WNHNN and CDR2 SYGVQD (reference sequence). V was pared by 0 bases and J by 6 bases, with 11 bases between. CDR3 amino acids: CASSESEGRAEAFF. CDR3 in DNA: TGCGCCAGCAGTGAGTCCGAGGGAAGGGCTGAAGCTTTCTTT.

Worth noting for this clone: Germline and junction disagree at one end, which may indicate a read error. CDR3 amino acids: CSSSWGGTEAFF. The DNA for the CDR3 is TGTTCCAGCAGCTGGGGGGGCACTGAAGCTTTCTTT. V is TRBV7-9 and J is TRBJ1-1; D might be TRBD1 (5 bases). The CDR3 is 12 residues long. CDR1 SEHNR and CDR2 FQNEAQ come from the germline V gene (reference sequence).

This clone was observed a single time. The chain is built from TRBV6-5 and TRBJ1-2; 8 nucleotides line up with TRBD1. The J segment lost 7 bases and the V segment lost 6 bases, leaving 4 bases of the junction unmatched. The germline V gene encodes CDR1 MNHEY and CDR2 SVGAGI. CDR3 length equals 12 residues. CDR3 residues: CASSGQGGGYTF. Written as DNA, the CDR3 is TGTGCCAGCAGCGGACAGGGAGGTGGCTACACCTTC.

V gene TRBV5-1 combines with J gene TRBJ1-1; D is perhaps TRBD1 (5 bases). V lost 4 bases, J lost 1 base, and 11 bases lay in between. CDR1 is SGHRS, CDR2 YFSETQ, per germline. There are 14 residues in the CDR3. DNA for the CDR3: TGCGCCAGCAGCGCCGGACACCAGAACACTGAAGCTTTCTTT. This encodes CASSAGHQNTEAFF.

This CDR3 is CASSQTSGTNYEQYF. The DNA of the CDR3 is TGCGCCAGCAGCCAAACCTCCGGGACAAACTACGAGCAGTACTTC. The chain is built from TRBV4-1 and TRBJ2-7; possible D gene TRBD1, 6 bases. CDR1 and CDR2 (germline): MGHRA, YSYEKL. V dropped 2 bases and J dropped 3 bases, with 14 bases sitting between them. The CDR3 consists of 15 residues.

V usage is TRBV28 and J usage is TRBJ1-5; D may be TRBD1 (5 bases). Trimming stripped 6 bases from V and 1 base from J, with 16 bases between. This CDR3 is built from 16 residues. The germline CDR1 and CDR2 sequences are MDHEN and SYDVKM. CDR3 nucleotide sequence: TGTGCCAGCAGGACAATTTCCGGGGGGAGCAATCAGCCCCAGCATTTT. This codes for CASRTISGGSNQPQHF.

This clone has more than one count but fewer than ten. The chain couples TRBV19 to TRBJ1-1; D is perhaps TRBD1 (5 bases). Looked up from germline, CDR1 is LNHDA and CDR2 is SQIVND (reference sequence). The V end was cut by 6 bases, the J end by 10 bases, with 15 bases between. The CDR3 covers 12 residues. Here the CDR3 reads CASSRSTVAAFF. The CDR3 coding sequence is TGTGCCAGTAGCAGATCGACAGTGGCAGCTTTCTTT.

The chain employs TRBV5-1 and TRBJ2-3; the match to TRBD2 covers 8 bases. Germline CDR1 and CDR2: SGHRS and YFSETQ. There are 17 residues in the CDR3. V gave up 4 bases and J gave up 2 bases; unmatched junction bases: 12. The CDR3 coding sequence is TGCGCCAGCAGCCCCAGGGTGGCGGGGGGATCCACAGATACGCAGTATTTT. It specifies CASSPRVAGGSTDTQYF.

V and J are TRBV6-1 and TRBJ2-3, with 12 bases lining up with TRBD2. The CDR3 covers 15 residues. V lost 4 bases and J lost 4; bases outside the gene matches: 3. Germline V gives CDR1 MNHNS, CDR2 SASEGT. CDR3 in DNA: TGTGCCAGCAGTGCCACTAGCGGGGGGTCAGATACGCAGTATTTT. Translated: CASSATSGGSDTQYF.

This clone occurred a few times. The CDR3 DNA follows: TGTGCCAGCATTGGACAGGGTAACACCGGGGAGCTGTTTTTT. Its translation is CASIGQGNTGELFF. The chain joins TRBV5-6 to TRBJ2-2; 8 bases line up with TRBD1. The CDR3 loop spans 14 amino acids. Germline loops: CDR1 SGHDT, CDR2 YYEEEE. V was pared by 6 bases and J by 2 bases, with 3 bases of the junction left unmatched.

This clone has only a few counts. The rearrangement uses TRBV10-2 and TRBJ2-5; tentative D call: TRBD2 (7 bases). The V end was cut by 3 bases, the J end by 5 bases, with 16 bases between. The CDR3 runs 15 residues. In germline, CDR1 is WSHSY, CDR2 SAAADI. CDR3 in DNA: TGCGCCAGCAGTGAAGTGCGAGGGAGGGGGGAGACCCAGTACTTC. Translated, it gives CASSEVRGRGETQYF.

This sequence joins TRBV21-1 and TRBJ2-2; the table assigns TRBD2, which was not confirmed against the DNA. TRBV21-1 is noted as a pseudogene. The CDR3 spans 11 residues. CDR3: CASLLTGELFF. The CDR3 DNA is TGTGCCAGCCTCCTCACCGGGGAGCTGTTTTTT.

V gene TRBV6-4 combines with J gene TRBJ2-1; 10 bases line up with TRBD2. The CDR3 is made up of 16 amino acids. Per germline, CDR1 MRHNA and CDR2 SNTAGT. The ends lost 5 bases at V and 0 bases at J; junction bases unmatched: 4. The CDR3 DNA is TGTGCCAGCAGTCGTACTAGCGGGGCCTCCTACAATGAGCAGTTCTTC. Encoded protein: CASSRTSGASYNEQFF.

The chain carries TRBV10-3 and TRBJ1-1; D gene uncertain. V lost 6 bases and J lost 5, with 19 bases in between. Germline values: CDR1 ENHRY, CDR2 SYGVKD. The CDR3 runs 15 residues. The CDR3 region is CAIRESATGRTEAFF. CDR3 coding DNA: TGTGCCATCAGGGAATCGGCGACCGGGAGGACTGAAGCTTTCTTT.